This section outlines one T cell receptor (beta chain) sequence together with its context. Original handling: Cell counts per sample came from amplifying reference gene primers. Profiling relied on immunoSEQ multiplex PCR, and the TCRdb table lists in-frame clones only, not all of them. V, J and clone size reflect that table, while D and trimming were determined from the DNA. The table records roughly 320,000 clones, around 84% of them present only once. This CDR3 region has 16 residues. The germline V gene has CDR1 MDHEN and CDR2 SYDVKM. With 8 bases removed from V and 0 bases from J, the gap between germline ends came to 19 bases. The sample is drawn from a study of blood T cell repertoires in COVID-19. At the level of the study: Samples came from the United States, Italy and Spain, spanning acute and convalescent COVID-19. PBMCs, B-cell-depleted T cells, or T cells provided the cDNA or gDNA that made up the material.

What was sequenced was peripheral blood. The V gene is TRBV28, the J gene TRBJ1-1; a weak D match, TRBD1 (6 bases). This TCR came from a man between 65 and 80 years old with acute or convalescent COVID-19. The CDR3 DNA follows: TGTGCCAGCCAATTGGGGCGGGGGCTAATGAACACTGAAGCTTTCTTT. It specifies CASQLGRGLMNTEAFF. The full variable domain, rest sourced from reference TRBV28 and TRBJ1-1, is DVKVTQSSRYLVKRTGEKVFLECVQDMDHENMFWYRQDPGLGLRLIYFSYDVKMKEKGDIPEGYSVSREKKERFSLILESASTNQTSMYLCASQLGRGLMNTEAFFGQGTRLTVV.